These 30 T cell receptor beta chains were all obtained from the same sample, sequenced in a study of T cell repertoires in cytomegalovirus infection. MiXCR, run by TCRdb on the reads, gives a single entry per CDR3 protein. Of 300,000 or so distinct CDR3 sequences in the sample, about 25% were seen once. Specimen: PBMCs. These receptors originate from a human donor in good health (CMV status not recorded). Some clones in this sample may be carry-over from other donors' samples.

This clonotype was found a few times. The chain has TRBV2 and TRBJ1-5; D uncertain. V gave up 3 bases and J gave up 3 bases, with 12 bases separating them. The CDR3 consists of 15 residues. The germline gives CDR1 SNHLY, CDR2 FYNNEI. This chain's CDR3 is CASSEGGLINQPQHF. CDR3 nucleotide sequence: TGTGCCAGCAGTGAGGGCGGTCTAATCAATCAGCCCCAGCATTTT.

The gene calls are TRBV28 and TRBJ2-3; D is undetermined. CDR1 is MDHEN and CDR2 is SYDVKM in the germline V gene. The V gene lost 6 bases and the J gene lost 4 bases, with 8 bases spanning the gap. The CDR3 has 12 residues. The CDR3 DNA follows: TGTGCCAGCAGAAGGGCGGCAGATACGCAGTATTTT. Protein product: CASRRAADTQYF.

This clonotype was picked up many times. This chain joins TRBV7-8 and TRBJ2-7; D uncertain. The germline V gene has CDR1 SGHVS and CDR2 FQNEAQ. V lost 4 bases to trimming and J lost 0 bases, with 10 bases between them. The CDR3 has 14 amino acids. The CDR3 bases are TGTGCCAGCAGCTCCCCTGGGGACTCCTACGAGCAGTACTTC. Protein product: CASSSPGDSYEQYF.

The sample holds a few counts of this clonotype. The CDR3 is CASTYIQGDTEAFF. CDR3 nucleotide sequence: TGTGCCAGCACTTATATACAGGGGGATACTGAAGCTTTCTTT. The chain carries TRBV7-2 and TRBJ1-1; 8 bases line up with TRBD1. The CDR3 sequence is 14 residues long. CDR1 and CDR2 from the germline V gene are SGHTA and FQGNSA. With V trimmed by 7 bases and J by 5 bases, 9 bases remained unmatched.

The chain carries TRBV7-9 and TRBJ1-1; D is undetermined. The CDR3 is made up of 13 amino acids. Germline V gene lookup returns CDR1 SEHNR and CDR2 FQNEAQ (reference sequence). The V gene lost 4 bases and the J gene lost 2 bases, with 8 bases spanning the gap. CDR3 nucleotide sequence: TGTGCCAGCAGCTCCAGGATAAACACTGAAGCTTTCTTT. Translation gives CASSSRINTEAFF. The full variable domain, with the rest looked up from reference TRBV7-9 and TRBJ1-1, is DTGVSQNPRHKITKRGQNVTFRCDPISEHNRLYWYRQTLGQGPEFLTYFQNEAQLEKSRLLSDRFSAERPKGSFSTLEIQRTEQGDSAMYLCASSSRINTEAFFGQGTRLTVV.

This clonotype was picked up many times. The chain couples TRBV7-2 to TRBJ2-1; D possibly corresponds to TRBD2 (6 bases). The CDR3 length is 17 residues. Trimming stripped 3 bases from V and 3 bases from J, with 18 bases between. Germline V gene sequence: CDR1 SGHTA, CDR2 FQGNSA. The CDR3 nucleotides read TGTGCCAGCAGCTTCACCCGAGGGAGCGGGCGCTACAATGAGCAGTTCTTC. It is translated as CASSFTRGSGRYNEQFF. Supplemented by reference TRBV7-2 and TRBJ2-1, the full variable domain reads GAGVSQSPSNKVTEKGKDVELRCDPISGHTALYWYRQSLGQGLEFLIYFQGNSAPDKSGLPSDRFSAERTGGSVSTLTIQRTQQEDSAVYLCASSFTRGSGRYNEQFFGPGTRLTVL.

This clonotype was recorded many times. The chain links TRBV10-3 to TRBJ2-7; TRBD2 matches at 11 bases. Germline CDR1 and CDR2: ENHRY and SYGVKD. This CDR3 spans 17 amino acids. The trim removed 6 bases at V and 2 bases at J, leaving 12 bases unmatched. The CDR3 nucleotides read TGTGCCATCAGCCAACCCCCACTAGCGGGGGAAACCTACGAGCAGTACTTC. Its protein product is CAISQPPLAGETYEQYF.

This clonotype was counted at least ten times. V is TRBV7-8 and J is TRBJ1-3; D gene uncertain. The germline gives CDR1 SGHVS, CDR2 FQNEAQ. Trimming shortened V by 5 bases and J by 5 bases, and 10 bases separated the two germline ends. The CDR3 loop spans 13 amino acids. The CDR3 sequence is CASSPPGRNTIYF. DNA for the CDR3: TGTGCCAGCAGCCCCCCGGGGAGAAACACCATATATTTT.

This clonotype was counted many times. V and J are TRBV24-1 and TRBJ2-3, with 8 bases fitting TRBD2. CDR3 length: 14 amino acids. Germline V gives CDR1 KGHDR, CDR2 SFDVKD. V lost 7 bases, J lost 5 bases, and 7 bases stayed unmatched. The CDR3 sequence: CATSPPGGGDTQYF. As DNA, the CDR3 is TGTGCCACCAGCCCGCCCGGGGGGGGAGATACGCAGTATTTT.

The CDR3, as DNA: TGCAGCGTTGAAACGTCAGGCTTCCACCGGGAGACCCAGTACTTC. Translation gives CSVETSGFHRETQYF. This sequence joins TRBV29-1 and TRBJ2-5; no firm D call. V was pared by 2 bases and J by 5 bases, with 18 bases between. The germline CDR1 and CDR2 sequences are SQVTM and ANQGSEA. The CDR3 has 15 amino acids.

This clonotype was picked up one time. The chain joins TRBV20-1 to TRBJ2-1, with 14 positions matching TRBD2. Germline V gene data show CDR1 as DFQATT and CDR2 as SNEGSKA (reference sequence). V lost 6 bases, J lost 4 bases, and 11 bases stayed unmatched. The CDR3 is made up of 17 amino acids. This CDR3 is CSAPRTSGRTNYNEQFF. CDR3 coding DNA: TGCAGTGCCCCCCGGACTAGCGGGAGGACTAATTACAATGAGCAGTTCTTC.

The chain couples TRBV7-6 to TRBJ1-3, with TRBD1 matching over 7 bases. V trimming: 4 bases; J trimming: 1 base; junction bases outside the gene matches: 10. This CDR3 region has 17 residues. Germline V gene lookup returns CDR1 SGHVS and CDR2 FNYEAQ. The CDR3 loop is CASSSQWTGGSGNTIYF. The CDR3 region has the DNA TGTGCCAGCAGCTCGCAATGGACAGGAGGATCTGGAAACACCATATATTTT. Full variable domain (rest looked up from reference TRBV7-6 and TRBJ1-3): GAGVSQSPRYKVTKRGQDVALRCDPISGHVSLYWYRQALGQGPEFLTYFNYEAQQDKSGLPNDRFSAERPEGSISTLTIQRTEQRDSAMYRCASSSQWTGGSGNTIYFGEGSWLTVV.

V gene TRBV25-1 combines with J gene TRBJ1-2; 8 bases agree with TRBD1. J lost 4 bases, V lost 4 bases, and 5 bases had no gene match. Germline values: CDR1 MGHDK, CDR2 SYGVNS. The CDR3 has 14 residues. CDR3 in DNA: TGTGCCAGCAGTGTCTCGGGGACAGGCTATGGCTACACCTTC. Amino acid sequence: CASSVSGTGYGYTF.

The sample holds many counts of this clonotype. This chain joins TRBV5-1 and TRBJ2-2; D gene ambiguous. Germline CDR1 and CDR2: SGHRS and YFSETQ. The CDR3 extends over 13 amino acids. The germline V and J ends were trimmed by 4 bases and 8 bases, with 12 bases remaining between them. The CDR3 DNA is TGCGCCAGCAGCCCGACCTTAGGGGGGGAGCTGTTTTTT. Translated: CASSPTLGGELFF.

This chain uses TRBV29-1 with TRBJ2-1; 13 bases align to TRBD2. Per the germline V gene, CDR1 is SQVTM and CDR2 is ANQGSEA. The V segment lost 1 base and the J segment 8 bases; nucleotides outside the gene matches: 11. This CDR3 contains 17 residues. CDR3 nucleotides: TGCAGCGTTGAAGTGGATCGGACTAGCGGGAGTCCGGATGAGCAGTTCTTC. Translation gives CSVEVDRTSGSPDEQFF.

Ten or more counts support this clonotype. The gene calls are TRBV7-2 and TRBJ2-2; D tentatively reads TRBD1 or TRBD2 (6 bases each). The CDR3 sequence is 14 residues long. Germline V lookup: CDR1 SGHTA, CDR2 FQGNSA. Trimming took 5 bases from V and 7 from J, leaving 14 bases between them. The CDR3 coding sequence is TGTGCCAGCAGCAGGGGGATCGGGGGCGGGGAGCTGTTTTTT. It encodes CASSRGIGGGELFF.

This clonotype was seen a few times. This chain connects TRBV6-1 to TRBJ2-3; 10 bases fit TRBD2. The CDR3 contains 15 residues. CDR1 MNHNS and CDR2 SASEGT come from the germline V gene. V shed 4 bases, J shed 8 bases, and the junction held 9 bases outside the gene matches. As DNA, the CDR3 is TGTGCCAGCAGTGGGACTAGCGGAGTTCAGGGTACGCAGTATTTT. It is translated as CASSGTSGVQGTQYF.

This clonotype has more than one count but fewer than ten. This chain uses TRBV29-1 with TRBJ2-3, with TRBD2 matching over 7 bases. V shed 2 bases and J 1 base; nucleotides not matched to a gene: 9. This CDR3 comprises 16 residues. The germline gives CDR1 SQVTM, CDR2 ANQGSEA. Here the CDR3 reads CSVESGEGLGTDTQYF. DNA of the CDR3: TGCAGCGTTGAATCGGGGGAGGGCTTGGGCACAGATACGCAGTATTTT.

This clonotype was counted between two and nine times. The chain has TRBV28 and TRBJ2-1, with 10 bases matching TRBD2. With V trimmed by 4 bases and J by 5 bases, 5 bases remained unmatched. This CDR3 has 15 residues. CDR1 MDHEN and CDR2 SYDVKM come from the germline V gene. The CDR3 protein is CASSSLAGVNNEQFF. CDR3 nucleotide sequence: TGTGCCAGCAGTTCTCTAGCGGGAGTTAACAATGAGCAGTTCTTC.

This clonotype was seen ten or more times. V gene TRBV7-2 combines with J gene TRBJ1-2; D is uncertain. This CDR3 spans 14 amino acids. CDR1 and CDR2 (germline): SGHTA, FQGNSA. The V gene lost 2 bases and the J gene lost 8 bases, with 15 bases spanning the gap. The CDR3 is CASSLMTLKTGYTF. CDR3 nucleotide sequence: TGTGCCAGCAGCTTAATGACCCTCAAAACCGGCTACACCTTC.

V and J are TRBV6-5 and TRBJ2-2; 9 bases line up with TRBD2. The CDR3 contains 17 residues. Germline CDR1 and CDR2: MNHEY and SVGAGI. The J segment lost 6 bases and the V segment lost 6 bases, leaving 14 bases of the junction unmatched. The CDR3 coding sequence is TGTGCCAGCAGGGGCTTTAGCGGGAGTTCGGGCGCCGGGGAGCTGTTTTTT. Amino acids: CASRGFSGSSGAGELFF.

The rearrangement links TRBV7-4 to TRBJ2-5, with D perhaps matching TRBD2 (5 bases). V was pared by 0 bases and J by 1 base, with 12 bases between. Germline values: CDR1 SGHVT, CDR2 SQSDAQ. This CDR3 is 16 amino acids long. The chain's CDR3 is CASSLAGRAGQETQYF. For the CDR3, the DNA is TGTGCCAGCAGCTTAGCGGGAAGGGCGGGCCAAGAGACCCAGTACTTC.

Only a few counts were recorded for this clonotype. The chain recombines TRBV6-2 or TRBV6-3 with TRBJ2-1; 9 bases line up with TRBD2. The germline V gene encodes CDR1 MNHEY and CDR2 SVGEGT. This CDR3 comprises 16 residues. The V segment lost 2 bases and the J segment 4 bases; nucleotides outside the gene matches: 6. CDR3 amino acids: CASSYVSLAGYNEQFF. Written as DNA, the CDR3 is TGTGCCAGCAGTTACGTGTCGCTAGCGGGGTACAATGAGCAGTTCTTC.

The chain has TRBV7-9 and TRBJ2-7; the match to TRBD1 covers 9 bases. V gave up 3 bases and J gave up 7 bases; unmatched junction bases: 10. The CDR3 extends over 15 amino acids. CDR1 is SEHNR, CDR2 FQNEAQ, per germline (reference sequence). CDR3 DNA sequence: TGTGCCAGCAGCTTGGCTGGGACAGGGCCTAGAGAGCAGTACTTC. This encodes CASSLAGTGPREQYF.

The count of this clonotype is one. The chain combines TRBV12-3 or TRBV12-4 with TRBJ2-6; D is unresolved. The V end lost 7 bases, the J end lost 1 base, and 14 bases lay between the germline ends. The CDR3 spans 16 residues. The CDR3 is CASNHGQSSGANVLTF. DNA for the CDR3: TGTGCCAGCAACCATGGGCAATCTTCTGGGGCCAACGTCCTGACTTTC.

This clonotype was detected many times. The chain couples TRBV7-3 to TRBJ1-6; D call uncertain. V was pared by 1 base and J by 11 bases, with 9 bases between. In germline, CDR1 is SGHTA, CDR2 FQGTGA. This CDR3 comprises 13 residues. The CDR3 DNA reads as TGTGCCAGCAGCTTAATGTCGAGGGCACCCCTCCACTTT. Its protein product is CASSLMSRAPLHF.

This clonotype has more than one count but fewer than ten. CDR3 loop: CASSYGVGWTGSTQYF. The CDR3 nucleotides are TGTGCCAGCAGTTACGGAGTTGGGTGGACAGGGTCGACTCAGTACTTC. This rearrangement joins TRBV6-6 to TRBJ2-7, with 8 bases aligning to TRBD1. Germline CDR1 reads MNHNY; CDR2 reads SVGAGI (reference sequence). Trimming took 2 bases from V and 10 from J; bases not matched to a gene: 16. This CDR3 has 16 residues.

V and J are TRBV7-2 and TRBJ1-2; 10 positions match TRBD1. The CDR3 is 15 amino acids. Germline V gene sequence: CDR1 SGHTA, CDR2 FQGNSA. Trimming removed 5 bases from V and 4 bases from J; junction bases left unmatched: 7. CDR3: CASSGRQGAAYGYTF. CDR3 sequence (DNA): TGTGCCAGCAGCGGCCGACAGGGGGCGGCCTATGGCTACACCTTC.

Ten or more counts support this clonotype. The chain couples TRBV6-1 to TRBJ1-1; 8 nucleotides line up with TRBD1. Germline CDR1 is MNHNS and CDR2 is SASEGT. The CDR3 extends over 14 amino acids. V lost 4 bases to trimming and J lost 5 bases; unmatched junction nucleotides: 6. The CDR3 reads CASSGLTGGTEAFF. The CDR3 DNA is TGTGCCAGCAGTGGGCTTACAGGGGGGACTGAAGCTTTCTTT.

This chain uses TRBV19 with TRBJ1-6; 7 bases are shared with TRBD1. The CDR3 spans 12 residues. Germline values: CDR1 LNHDA, CDR2 SQIVND (reference sequence). V was clipped by 7 bases and J by 7 bases; unmatched bases: 1. The CDR3 sequence is CASNRGNSPLHF. The CDR3 nucleotides are TGTGCCAGTAACAGGGGAAATTCACCCCTCCACTTT.